The sample holds one count of the clone carrying this T cell receptor (beta chain). Its target is not known. The CDR3 loop spans 16 amino acids. Germline V gene lookup returns CDR1 SGHTA and CDR2 FQGNSA. Trimming left V 5 bases short and J 1 base short, with 17 bases between. TCRdb reanalysed the 5' RACE reads using MiXCR and keeps one entry per CDR3 protein. This table has about 340,000 distinct CDR3 sequences, 20% to 25% appearing once. The entry originates in a study of T-cell memory formation after mild COVID-19. The wider study: Largely, the TCR clusters proved donor specific. Study outcomes and limitations: Day 15 to 85 contracting clones showed balanced CD4/CD8; day 15 to 37 expanders favored CD4+.

Sequenced: PBMCs or a T cell subset sorted from them (not recorded which). The chain recombines TRBV7-2 with TRBJ1-1, with D perhaps matching TRBD1 (6 bases). The clonotype comes from an adult woman who had mild COVID-19 (a few samples of this study predate the infection). Cell type and time point are not known. CDR3 sequence reads: CASSRNPGDGNTEAFF. In DNA, the CDR3 is TGTGCCAGCAGCCGAAACCCAGGGGACGGGAACACTGAAGCTTTCTTT.